One and the same sample provided the 16 T cell receptor beta chains below, sequenced in a study of cytomegalovirus exposure and HLA in healthy donors. PCR was performed using 60 Vbeta and 13 Jbeta primers. Assay: immunoSEQ multiplex PCR; the TCRdb copy retains only in-frame clones and omits some. The data contain 150,000 or so clones, roughly 77% of them singletons. The sequenced sample consisted of PBMCs. The receptors come from a man in his late teens or twenties in good health and CMV-seropositive.

This chain joins TRBV27 and TRBJ2-7; 9 bases map to TRBD1. With V trimmed by 4 bases and J by 4 bases, 5 bases remained unmatched. The CDR3 has 14 amino acids. Germline V gene sequence: CDR1 MNHEY, CDR2 SMNVEV (reference sequence). The CDR3 region is CASSWLGTGYEQYF. DNA of the CDR3: TGTGCCAGCAGTTGGCTTGGGACAGGGTACGAGCAGTACTTC.

J is TRBJ2-3 and V is TRBV30; maybe TRBD1 (6 bases). Trimming left V 5 bases short and J 8 bases short, with 20 bases between. Germline lookup yields CDR1 GTSNPN and CDR2 SVGIG (reference sequence). This CDR3 has 14 residues. This chain's CDR3 is CAWVRGGAAGTQYF. CDR3 DNA sequence: TGTGCCTGGGTGCGAGGGGGAGCGGCGGGTACGCAGTATTTT.

In this sample, this clone turned up once. The chain has TRBV29-1 and TRBJ2-5, with no clear D. CDR3 length: 12 residues. From germline, CDR1 is SQVTM and CDR2 ANQGSEA. Trimming stripped 6 bases from V and 4 bases from J, with 12 bases between. CDR3 protein: CSVQRQGETQYF. CDR3 coding DNA: TGCAGCGTCCAGAGACAAGGAGAGACCCAGTACTTC.

V and J are TRBV5-1 and TRBJ2-1, with 7 positions matching TRBD1. This CDR3 spans 15 amino acids. V shed 1 base, J shed 5 bases, and the junction held 6 bases outside the gene matches. Germline V lookup: CDR1 SGHRS, CDR2 YFSETQ. The CDR3: CASSLRGPPNNEQFF. CDR3 nucleotide sequence: TGCGCCAGCAGCTTGAGGGGGCCCCCTAACAATGAGCAGTTCTTC.

V is TRBV20-1 and J is TRBJ1-5; D is unclear. The CDR3 is made up of 11 amino acids. The ends were cut back, 3 bases at V and 8 bases at J, with 8 bases in the middle. The germline V gene encodes CDR1 DFQATT and CDR2 SNEGSKA (reference sequence). For the CDR3, the DNA is TGCAGTGCTAGGGCCCTCGAGCCCCAGCATTTT. Amino acid sequence: CSARALEPQHF.

This sequence joins TRBV25-1 and TRBJ2-7; D is possibly TRBD1 (6 bases). This CDR3 region has 16 residues. V gave up 1 base and J gave up 5 bases, with 18 bases separating them. Germline V gene sequence: CDR1 MGHDK, CDR2 SYGVNS. The CDR3 nucleotides are TGTGCCAGCAGTGAATTCAGGGGCTCGGGACCCCACGAGCAGTACTTC. Amino acid sequence: CASSEFRGSGPHEQYF.

The chain recombines TRBV19 with TRBJ1-2; D is unresolved. V was pared by 3 bases and J by 2 bases, with 22 bases between. From germline, CDR1 is LNHDA and CDR2 SQIVND (reference sequence). This CDR3 spans 18 amino acids. The CDR3 sequence is CASSINPDISFLNYGYTF. The CDR3 region has the DNA TGTGCCAGTAGTATTAACCCTGACATCTCCTTTCTAAACTATGGCTACACCTTC.

The rearrangement uses TRBV2 and TRBJ1-1; D not resolved. V lost 2 bases to trimming and J lost 0 bases, with 7 bases between them. This CDR3 contains 14 residues. Germline V gene lookup returns CDR1 SNHLY and CDR2 FYNNEI. CDR3 DNA: TGTGCCAGCAGTGAATATCGGTTGAACACTGAAGCTTTCTTT. It translates to CASSEYRLNTEAFF.

The chain is built from TRBV25-1 and TRBJ1-4, with TRBD1 identical over 7 bases. J lost 4 bases, V lost 3 bases, and 5 bases had no gene match. Germline V gene sequence: CDR1 MGHDK, CDR2 SYGVNS. This CDR3 is 15 amino acids long. The CDR3 DNA reads as TGTGCCAGCAGTGATTCGGGACAGCTTAATGAAAAACTGTTTTTT. This sequence encodes CASSDSGQLNEKLFF.

The V and J genes are TRBV19 and TRBJ1-5; TRBD1 matches at 7 bases. The CDR3 contains 17 residues. Germline CDR1 reads LNHDA; CDR2 reads SQIVND (reference sequence). V shed 2 bases, J shed 2 bases, and the junction held 9 bases outside the gene matches. The CDR3 nucleotides read TGTGCCAGTAGTATATACCACAGGGGCGACGGCAATCAGCCCCAGCATTTT. Translation: CASSIYHRGDGNQPQHF.

The CDR3 sequence: CASSPASGPTDTQYF. The CDR3, as DNA: TGTGCCAGCAGCCCAGCAAGCGGACCCACAGATACGCAGTATTTT. The J gene is TRBJ2-3, the V gene TRBV7-9, with D perhaps matching TRBD2 (5 bases). The CDR3 has 15 amino acids. V was cut by 5 bases and J by 2 bases, with 14 bases left in between. The germline gives CDR1 SEHNR, CDR2 FQNEAQ (reference sequence).

This chain joins TRBV6-6 and TRBJ2-7, with TRBD2 identical over 8 bases. The CDR3 is 13 residues long. V gave up 8 bases and J gave up 4 bases; unmatched junction bases: 7. Germline V gene data show CDR1 as MNHNY and CDR2 as SVGAGI (reference sequence). CDR3 coding DNA: TGTGCCAGCGGGGCGGGAGGTTTTTACGAGCAGTACTTC. Translating gives CASGAGGFYEQYF.

The chain couples TRBV15 to TRBJ2-2, with 13 bases fitting TRBD2. After removal of 4 bases from V and 8 bases from J, the junction contained 7 bases not matched to a gene. Germline lookup yields CDR1 LNHNV and CDR2 YYDKDF (reference sequence). The CDR3 consists of 16 residues. CDR3 loop: CATSTPGLAGSGELFF. Written as DNA, the CDR3 is TGTGCCACCAGCACCCCGGGACTAGCGGGATCGGGGGAGCTGTTTTTT.

The rearrangement joins TRBV28 to TRBJ1-5, with TRBD1 matching over 9 bases. With V trimmed by 10 bases and J by 2 bases, 6 bases remained unmatched. This CDR3 has 14 residues. Germline V gene sequence: CDR1 MDHEN, CDR2 SYDVKM. The CDR3 loop reads CATTGGWGNQPQHF. The DNA for the CDR3 is TGTGCCACGACAGGGGGTTGGGGCAATCAGCCCCAGCATTTT.

This clone was observed a single time. The rearrangement joins TRBV7-8 to TRBJ1-1; D possibly corresponds to TRBD1 (6 bases). Deletions cut 5 bases from V and 2 bases from J, with 12 bases between. Germline V CDR1 and CDR2: SGHVS, FQNEAQ. The CDR3 sequence is 14 residues long. In nucleotides, the CDR3 is TGTGCCAGCAGCGTATTCAGGGGAAACACTGAAGCTTTCTTT. The encoded protein is CASSVFRGNTEAFF.

The rearrangement links TRBV7-6 to TRBJ1-6, with 9 bases aligning to TRBD1. The CDR3 length is 14 residues. With V trimmed by 6 bases and J by 10 bases, 7 bases remained unmatched. The germline V gene has CDR1 SGHVS and CDR2 FNYEAQ. The CDR3 DNA reads TGTGCCAGCAGGGCCGGGACAGGGCCCTCACCCCTCCACTTT. It specifies CASRAGTGPSPLHF.